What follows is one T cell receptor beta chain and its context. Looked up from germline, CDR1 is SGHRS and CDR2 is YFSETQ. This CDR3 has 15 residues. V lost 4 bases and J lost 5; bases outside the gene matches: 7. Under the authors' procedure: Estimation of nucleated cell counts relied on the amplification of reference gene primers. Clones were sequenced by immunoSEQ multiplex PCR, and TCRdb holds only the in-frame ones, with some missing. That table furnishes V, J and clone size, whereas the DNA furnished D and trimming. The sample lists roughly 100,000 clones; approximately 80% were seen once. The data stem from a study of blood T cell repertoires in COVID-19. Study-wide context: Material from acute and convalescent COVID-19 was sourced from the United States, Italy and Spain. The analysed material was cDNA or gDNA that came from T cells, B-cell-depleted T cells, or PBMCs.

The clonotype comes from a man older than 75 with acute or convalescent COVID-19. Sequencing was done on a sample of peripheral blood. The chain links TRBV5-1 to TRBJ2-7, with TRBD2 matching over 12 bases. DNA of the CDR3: TGCGCCAGCAGCCGACTAGCGGGAGAAGTCCACGAGCAGTACTTC. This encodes CASSRLAGEVHEQYF.